The TCR beta chain described here comes from a study of blood T cell repertoires in COVID-19. Study in general: Acute-phase and convalescent COVID-19 samples originated in the United States, Italy and Spain. T cells, B-cell-depleted T cells, or PBMCs provided the cDNA or gDNA that served as material.

CDR1 is LGHDT and CDR2 is YNNKEL in the germline V gene (reference sequence). J was trimmed by 4 bases and V by 2 bases; bases with no gene match: 6. CDR3 size: 16 residues. In the authors' methods: Estimated nucleated cell counts came from reference gene primer amplification. Profiled with immunoSEQ multiplex PCR; TCRdb holds only in-frame clones, not every one. Clonal size and the V and J genes are those of that table, whereas D and trimming came from the DNA. The table records a few hundred thousand clones, approximately 82% of them present only once. This TCR came from a woman aged 40 to 50 who had recovered from COVID-19. V is TRBV3-1 (or the pseudogene TRBV3-2) and J is TRBJ2-2; 8 bases fit TRBD1. Sequencing was performed on peripheral blood. DNA of the CDR3: TGTGCCAGCAGCCAAAGACGACAGGGGCTCACCGGGGAGCTGTTTTTT. It encodes CASSQRRQGLTGELFF.